This T cell receptor (beta chain) was found in a study of cytomegalovirus exposure and HLA in healthy donors. Study-wide findings and caveats: Reports indicated that the classifier achieved high specificity and sensitivity in diagnosing cytomegalovirus status.

Produced via immunoSEQ multiplex PCR; TCRdb's table is partial and in-frame only. The table records about 110,000 clones, approximately 90% of them present only once. In germline, CDR1 is MGHDK, CDR2 SYGVNS. CDR3 length equals 16 residues. V dropped 1 base and J dropped 3; count of bases not matched to a gene: 6. As regards this clone: Its antigen is unknown.

The source of this sequence is a woman aged 30 to 39 in good health and CMV-seropositive. V gene TRBV25-1 combines with J gene TRBJ1-3; 7 positions agree with TRBD1. The sequenced sample consisted of PBMCs. CDR3 DNA sequence: TGTGCCAGCAGTGAATGGGGCAGGGGGAATGGAAACACCATATATTTT. As protein: CASSEWGRGNGNTIYF.